This is a list of T cell receptor beta chains from one sample in a study of cytomegalovirus exposure and HLA in healthy donors. Sequencing was performed with immunoSEQ multiplex PCR; in TCRdb, only in-frame clones are kept and a portion is missing. The sample carries some 88,000 clones, about 67% recorded once. The sample comprised PBMCs. These receptors all stem from a woman in her late teens or twenties in good health and CMV-seropositive. Each CDR3 is given with its conserved first and last residue. D genes are given only for firm matches. The size entry is marked missing in some rows and otherwise reads once, few, many or a size class.

D,V,size,J,CDR3,DNA
-,TRBV5-1,-,TRBJ2-7,CASSWSDLRDEQYF,TGCGCCAGCAGCTGGTCGGACCTGCGGGACGAGCAGTACTTC
-,TRBV13,-,TRBJ1-2,CASSLVGQDYGYTF,TGTGCCAGCAGCTTAGTTGGCCAGGATTATGGCTACACCTTC
-,TRBV28,-,TRBJ1-2,CASSWNFRGSGYTF,TGTGCCAGCAGTTGGAACTTCAGGGGAAGCGGCTACACCTTC
-,TRBV4-3,-,TRBJ1-1,CASSQGQGQTNTEAFF,TGCGCCAGCAGCCAAGGGCAAGGACAGACGAACACTGAAGCTTTCTTT
TRBD1,TRBV9,-,TRBJ1-4,CASSTGQGTNEKLFF,TGTGCCAGCAGCACAGGACAGGGAACTAATGAAAAACTGTTTTTT
TRBD1,TRBV7-2,-,TRBJ2-5,CASSWTGGQETQYF,TGTGCCAGCAGCTGGACAGGGGGCCAAGAGACCCAGTACTTC
-,TRBV5-1,-,TRBJ2-3,CASSYTSSTDTQYF,TGCGCCAGCAGCTACACTAGCAGCACAGATACGCAGTATTTT
-,TRBV4-1,-,TRBJ2-3,CASSQPGGFGEGTQYF,TGCGCCAGCAGCCAGCCCGGGGGTTTTGGGGAAGGAACGCAGTATTTT
-,TRBV5-1,once,TRBJ1-1,CASSLGAGRNTEAFF,TGCGCCAGCAGCCTAGGCGCGGGGCGTAACACTGAAGCTTTCTTT
TRBD1,TRBV29-1,once,TRBJ1-2,CSVVGTGAPANYGYTF,TGCAGCGTTGTGGGGACAGGGGCCCCAGCTAACTATGGCTACACCTTC
-,TRBV18,-,TRBJ2-1,CASSPSSGGGNNEQFF,TGTGCCAGCTCACCATCTAGCGGAGGGGGTAACAATGAGCAGTTCTTC
TRBD1,TRBV7-8,-,TRBJ2-2,CASTHRDRGQGGELFF,TGTGCCAGCACGCACCGGGACAGGGGGCAAGGCGGGGAGCTGTTTTTT
-,TRBV9,-,TRBJ1-2,CASNPTGLEYGYTF,TGTGCCAGCAATCCCACCGGCTTGGAGTATGGCTACACCTTC
-,TRBV14,few,TRBJ1-1,CASSPTTGRGTEAFF,TGTGCCAGCAGCCCCACCACAGGGCGCGGCACTGAAGCTTTCTTT
-,TRBV27,few,TRBJ1-1,CASSRGGPAEAFF,TGTGCCAGCAGTCGGGGGGGACCGGCTGAAGCTTTCTTT
-,TRBV27,-,TRBJ1-2,CASSFGQDNYGYTF,TGTGCCAGCAGTTTTGGCCAGGATAACTATGGCTACACCTTC